Listed below are T cell receptor beta chains from one sample, sequenced in a study of human T cells and chemical hapten exposure. Via MiXCR, TCRdb re-called the RACE reads, giving one row per CDR3 protein. The data hold approximately 50,000 distinct CDR3 sequences, with roughly 10% observed a single time. Sequencing was performed on whole blood, taken in connection with sensitization to the hapten diphenylcyclopropenone (DPC). The receptors were gathered from a woman aged 30 to 39 with alopecia areata. Some clones in this sample may be carry-over from other donors' samples. Each CDR3 is given with its conserved first and last residue. The order of the fields is clone size, V gene, CDR3 length, J gene, D gene, CDR3 DNA, CDR3 protein. D genes are given only for firm matches. Clone sizes are given selectively: once, few, many, or a class where the clone is expanded.

-	TRBV20-1	15	TRBJ2-1	TRBD1	TGCAGTGCGGGAACTGACAGGGCCCCCTACAATGAGCAGTTCTTC	CSAGTDRAPYNEQFF
-	TRBV24-1	17	TRBJ2-3	TRBD1	TGTGCCACCAGTGAAACCGGGACAGGGGCCCTTTTTTTGCCGCAGTATTTT	CATSETGTGALFLPQYF
-	TRBV5-4	14	TRBJ2-7	-	TGTGCCAGCAGCACGTCGGAATTGGCCTACGAGCAGTACTTC	CASSTSELAYEQYF
-	TRBV12-3/TRBV12-4	15	TRBJ2-2	-	TGTGCCAGCAGTTTAGTAGATACGAACACCGGGGAGCTGTTTTTT	CASSLVDTNTGELFF
-	TRBV5-5	15	TRBJ1-5	-	TGTGCCAGCAGCTTGGCTGGAGGGAGCCATCAGCCCCAGCATTTT	CASSLAGGSHQPQHF
-	TRBV4-2	16	TRBJ2-7	-	TGTGCCAGCAGCCAAGATATAGCCTTAAGCTCCTACGAGCAGTACTTC	CASSQDIALSSYEQYF
few	TRBV20-1	12	TRBJ2-7	-	TGCAGTGCTAGACCTCAGGCCTACGAGCAGTACTTC	CSARPQAYEQYF
many	TRBV6-6	15	TRBJ1-5	-	TGTGCCAGCAGATTGCAGGGTAGGGGCAATCAGCCCCAGCATTTT	CASRLQGRGNQPQHF
-	TRBV28	15	TRBJ2-1	-	TGTGCCAGCAGTTTGCCCAGGGTGCCCGGGGATGAGCAGTTCTTC	CASSLPRVPGDEQFF
few	TRBV29-1	13	TRBJ2-2	-	TGCAGCTTTAGGACGGCGAACACCGGGGAGCTGTTTTTT	CSFRTANTGELFF
many	TRBV20-1	15	TRBJ1-6	-	TGCAGTGCTATGGTTGGGAACTCCTATAATTCACCCCTCCACTTT	CSAMVGNSYNSPLHF
few	TRBV27	14	TRBJ2-5	-	TGTGCCAGCAGCCTAGGGGACTTGCAAGAGACCCAGTACTTC	CASSLGDLQETQYF
-	TRBV2	15	TRBJ1-5	TRBD1	TGTGCCAGCAGCATGGGACAGGGGGCCGGGCAGCCCCAGCATTTT	CASSMGQGAGQPQHF
few	TRBV4-1	17	TRBJ2-1	TRBD1	TGCGCCAGCAGCTATCGCTTAGGACAGGGAATAGGCAATGAGCAGTTCTTC	CASSYRLGQGIGNEQFF
-	TRBV5-4	14	TRBJ2-1	TRBD1	TGTGCCAGCAGCCGGACAGGGTTAGACAATGAGCAGTTCTTC	CASSRTGLDNEQFF
-	TRBV5-1	16	TRBJ2-3	TRBD2	TGCGCCAGCAGCCTGGGACTAGCGGCACGCACAGATACGCAGTATTTT	CASSLGLAARTDTQYF
-	TRBV5-1	16	TRBJ2-3	TRBD1	TGCGCCAGCAGCTTAGAAGGGGACAGCAGCACAGATACGCAGTATTTT	CASSLEGDSSTDTQYF
many	TRBV9	14	TRBJ2-1	-	TGTGCCAGCAGCGTAGTAACAGGGAACAATGAGCAGTTCTTC	CASSVVTGNNEQFF
many	TRBV24-1	21	TRBJ2-5	TRBD2	TGTGCCACCAGTGATTTGCATAGGGTTATGAGGGAGGGTCGTAGGCAAGAGACCCAGTACTTC	CATSDLHRVMREGRRQETQYF
-	TRBV9	12	TRBJ2-5	-	TGTGCCAGCAGCGTTGGGGAAGAGACCCAGTACTTC	CASSVGEETQYF
many	TRBV30	15	TRBJ1-5	-	TGTGCCTGGAGTTCGGGGACCCATAGCAATCAGCCCCAGCATTTT	CAWSSGTHSNQPQHF
-	TRBV15	16	TRBJ1-4	-	TGTGCCACCAGCAGAGATATGGACAGAAGTAATGAAAAACTGTTTTTT	CATSRDMDRSNEKLFF
-	TRBV28	11	TRBJ2-7	-	TGTGCCAGCGGATTAGGGCACGAGCAGTACTTC	CASGLGHEQYF
few	TRBV7-2	16	TRBJ1-1	TRBD1	TGTGCCAGCAGCTTAGTAGGGACAGGGGCTTCAACTGAAGCTTTCTTT	CASSLVGTGASTEAFF
many	TRBV5-1	13	TRBJ1-3	-	TGCGCCAGCCAAAGTGTCTCTGGAAACACCATATATTTT	CASQSVSGNTIYF
-	TRBV2	14	TRBJ1-4	-	TGTGCCAGCAGGGAAGGACGGTCTAATGAAAAACTGTTTTTT	CASREGRSNEKLFF
few	TRBV12-3/TRBV12-4	12	TRBJ1-4	-	TGTGCCAGCCGAGACAGAAATGAAAAACTGTTTTTT	CASRDRNEKLFF
-	TRBV6-1	16	TRBJ1-5	TRBD1	TGTGCCAGCAGTGTTGACGACAGGGGGGTCTATCAGCCCCAGCATTTT	CASSVDDRGVYQPQHF
few	TRBV10-2	12	TRBJ1-1	-	TGCGCCAGCGTTGAGAGAAACACTGAAGCTTTCTTT	CASVERNTEAFF
many	TRBV29-1	14	TRBJ2-3	TRBD1	TGCAGCGTGACGAAAACAGGGGACACAGATACGCAGTATTTT	CSVTKTGDTDTQYF
few	TRBV4-2	14	TRBJ2-1	TRBD2	TGTGCCAGCAGCCAAGATTCCGGCGGGGGTGAGCAGTTCTTC	CASSQDSGGGEQFF
few	TRBV7-2	16	TRBJ2-2	-	TGTGCCAGCAGCCACAACCCCGGGGGCGGTACCGGGGAGCTGTTTTTT	CASSHNPGGGTGELFF
-	TRBV7-6	14	TRBJ1-5	-	TGTGCCAGCAGCAGGGGGGCGTTTAATCAGCCCCAGCATTTT	CASSRGAFNQPQHF
-	TRBV3-1	14	TRBJ1-5	-	TGTGCCAGCAGCTCAGGGGTTGTAAGTCAGCCCCAGCATTTT	CASSSGVVSQPQHF
once	TRBV28	17	TRBJ2-7	-	TGTGCCAGCAGCCCTACGACGGGCAGCCTCCCCCCCTACGAGCAGTACTTC	CASSPTTGSLPPYEQYF
many	TRBV2	11	TRBJ2-3	-	TGTGCCAGCAGTGAAGTAGATACGCAGTATTTT	CASSEVDTQYF
many	TRBV29-1	14	TRBJ1-1	-	TGCAGCGTTGAATTTGGACAGAAGAACACTGAAGCTTTCTTT	CSVEFGQKNTEAFF
-	TRBV28	11	TRBJ2-1	-	TGTGCCAGCAGTTTAACGAGGGAGCAGTTCTTC	CASSLTREQFF
many	TRBV5-4	13	TRBJ1-2	-	TGTGCCAGCAGCCCCGGAGAAAACTATGGCTACACCTTC	CASSPGENYGYTF
few	TRBV12-3/TRBV12-4	11	TRBJ1-1	-	TGTGCCAGCAGCCAAAGGAATGAAGCTTTCTTT	CASSQRNEAFF
few	TRBV19	14	TRBJ1-1	-	TGTGCCAGTAGTATAGGGGAAAAACGGACTGAAGCTTTCTTT	CASSIGEKRTEAFF